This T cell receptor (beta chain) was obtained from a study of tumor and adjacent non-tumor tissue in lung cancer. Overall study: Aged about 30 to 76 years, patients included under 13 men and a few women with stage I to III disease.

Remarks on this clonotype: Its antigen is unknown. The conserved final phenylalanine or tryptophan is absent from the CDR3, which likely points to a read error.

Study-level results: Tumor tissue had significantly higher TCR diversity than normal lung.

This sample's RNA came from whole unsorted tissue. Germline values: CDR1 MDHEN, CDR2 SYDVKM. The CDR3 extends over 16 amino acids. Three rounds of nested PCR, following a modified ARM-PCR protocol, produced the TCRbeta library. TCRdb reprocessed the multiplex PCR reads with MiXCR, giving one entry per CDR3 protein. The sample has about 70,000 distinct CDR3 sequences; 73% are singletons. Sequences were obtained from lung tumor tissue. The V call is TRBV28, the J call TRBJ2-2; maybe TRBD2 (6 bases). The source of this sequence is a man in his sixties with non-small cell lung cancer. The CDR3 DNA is TGTGCCAGCAGTTTAATAGCGGACTCGAAAACCGGGGAGCTGTTTTTA. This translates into CASSLIADSKTGELFL.